These T cell receptor beta chains were read from a single sample in a study of control samples from healthy donors and cancer patients. Clones were read by immunoSEQ multiplex PCR, and TCRdb kept only the in-frame ones, dropping some. The sample lists 130,000 to 150,000 clones; more than 85% were seen once. What was sequenced was blood. These TCRs come from a man under 40 in good health. The CDR3 runs from the conserved cysteine through the conserved F or W. The D gene is left open where the match is weak. Size is stated for part of the rows, as once, few or many counts, or as a class when the clone is expanded.

>15|-|TRBV5-1|-|TRBJ2-7
CASSLAVGGPYEQYF
TGCGCCAGCAGCTTGGCCGTCGGGGGGCCCTACGAGCAGTACTTC
>17|-|TRBV30|-|TRBJ1-1
CAWSERGFGGMNTEAFF
TGTGCCTGGAGTGAAAGAGGGTTCGGCGGGATGAACACTGAAGCTTTCTTT
>13|-|TRBV27|few|TRBJ1-6
CASSLEWRSPLHF
TGTGCCAGCAGTTTAGAGTGGCGTTCACCCCTCCACTTT
>14|-|TRBV18|-|TRBJ2-7
CASSPAGRGNEQYF
TGTGCCAGCTCACCTGCCGGTCGGGGGAACGAGCAGTACTTC
>15|-|TRBV30|-|TRBJ1-5
CAWARGTGSNQPQHF
TGTGCCTGGGCGAGGGGGACGGGGAGCAATCAGCCCCAGCATTTT
>15|TRBD1|TRBV7-2|-|TRBJ2-7
CASSYRPGQGYEQYF
TGTGCCAGCAGCTATAGACCGGGACAGGGGTACGAGCAGTACTTC
>18|TRBD1|TRBV19|-|TRBJ1-5
CASSRYPPTGWGNQPQHF
TGTGCCAGTAGTAGATACCCCCCGACAGGGTGGGGCAATCAGCCCCAGCATTTT
>13|-|TRBV6-1|-|TRBJ2-1
CASSESRLNEQFF
TGTGCCAGCAGTGAATCCCGCCTCAATGAGCAGTTCTTC
>13|-|TRBV7-3|once|TRBJ2-3
CASSSGVTDTQYF
TGTGCCAGCAGCTCTGGGGTCACAGATACGCAGTATTTT
>14|TRBD2|TRBV29-1|-|TRBJ2-1
CSGGLAGGPNEQFF
TGCAGCGGAGGACTAGCGGGGGGGCCGAATGAGCAGTTCTTC
>14|TRBD1|TRBV3-1/TRBV3-2|-|TRBJ2-7
CASSRGQGLYEQYF
TGTGCCAGCAGCCGGGGACAGGGACTCTACGAGCAGTACTTC
>15|-|TRBV5-1|-|TRBJ1-2
CASSSSQGNRDGYTF
TGCGCCAGCAGCTCTTCTCAGGGAAACAGAGATGGCTACACCTTC
>13|-|TRBV6-6|-|TRBJ2-1
CASSYREYNEQFF
TGTGCCAGCAGTTATAGAGAGTACAATGAGCAGTTCTTC
>19|-|TRBV21-1|-|TRBJ1-2
CASSRNGLDRETSNYGYTF
TGTGCCAGCAGCCGTAATGGGTTGGACAGGGAAACTTCTAACTATGGCTACACCTTC
>14|-|TRBV6-5|-|TRBJ2-7
CASTLNGDNYEQYF
TGTGCCAGCACCCTAAACGGGGATAATTACGAGCAGTACTTC
>14|-|TRBV7-9|-|TRBJ1-2
CASSPLGENYGYTF
TGTGCCAGCAGCCCACTCGGAGAGAACTATGGCTACACCTTC
>16|TRBD1|TRBV19|-|TRBJ2-1
CASSPPDRGIMNEQFF
TGTGCCAGTAGTCCCCCGGACAGGGGGATCATGAATGAGCAGTTCTTC
>14|TRBD1|TRBV9|-|TRBJ2-7
CASSAGQVVGEQYF
TGTGCCAGCAGCGCGGGACAGGTTGTGGGGGAGCAGTACTTC
>15|-|TRBV9|-|TRBJ1-1
CASSVADLGGTEAFF
TGTGCCAGCAGCGTAGCCGATCTAGGCGGCACTGAAGCTTTCTTT
>14|-|TRBV5-1|once|TRBJ1-4
CASSLIGTNEKLFF
TGCGCCAGCAGCTTGATCGGGACTAATGAAAAACTGTTTTTT
>13|-|TRBV28|-|TRBJ2-2
CASRRPRTGELFF
TGTGCCAGCCGCCGGCCCCGCACCGGGGAGCTGTTTTTT
>13|-|TRBV6-5|-|TRBJ1-1
CASRQQGGTEAFF
TGTGCCAGCAGACAACAGGGAGGGACTGAAGCTTTCTTT
>16|-|TRBV6-1|-|TRBJ1-3
CASSGPELFSGNTIYF
TGTGCCAGCAGTGGTCCAGAGCTTTTCTCTGGAAACACCATATATTTT
>18|TRBD1|TRBV7-2|-|TRBJ1-5
CASSLGSGTGDSNQPQHF
TGTGCCAGCAGCTTAGGATCCGGGACAGGGGATAGCAATCAGCCCCAGCATTTT
>16|-|TRBV14|-|TRBJ2-1
CASSPMNGSSYNEQFF
TGTGCCAGCAGCCCGATGAACGGGAGCTCCTACAATGAGCAGTTCTTC
>15|-|TRBV27|-|TRBJ1-3
CASSSRAGSGNTIYF
TGTGCCAGCAGTTCCCGGGCTGGCTCTGGAAACACCATATATTTT
>15|TRBD1|TRBV14|-|TRBJ1-1
CASSLGQGVNTEAFF
TGTGCCAGCAGCCTTGGACAGGGGGTGAACACTGAAGCTTTCTTT
>14|-|TRBV24-1|-|TRBJ2-3
CATSDLSGADTQYF
TGTGCCACCAGTGATTTGTCGGGGGCAGATACGCAGTATTTT
>13|-|TRBV19|-|TRBJ2-7
CASSMGAGTEQYF
TGTGCCAGTAGTATGGGGGCGGGGACCGAGCAGTACTTC
>18|TRBD1|TRBV5-3|-|TRBJ2-5
CARSSLLGQGAPQETQYF
TGTGCCAGAAGCTCCCTCCTCGGACAGGGGGCGCCCCAAGAGACCCAGTACTTC
>13|-|TRBV7-9|-|TRBJ1-2
CASSLGGVRGYTF
TGTGCCAGCAGCCTAGGGGGGGTTCGTGGCTACACCTTC
>15|-|TRBV28|-|TRBJ2-7
CASSNLRGKTYEQYF
TGTGCCAGCAGTAACTTACGGGGGAAGACCTACGAGCAGTACTTC
>15|-|TRBV27|-|TRBJ1-6
CASSFGSGLGSPLHF
TGTGCCAGCAGTTTTGGTTCGGGCCTTGGCTCACCCCTCCACTTT
>15|-|TRBV9|-|TRBJ1-3
CASSVDGGVGNTIYF
TGTGCCAGCAGCGTCGATGGTGGGGTTGGAAACACCATATATTTT
>17|-|TRBV10-3|-|TRBJ1-6
CAISGVRQTSYNSPLHF
TGTGCCATCAGTGGTGTCCGCCAAACCTCCTATAATTCACCCCTCCACTTT
>15|-|TRBV3-1/TRBV3-2|-|TRBJ1-4
CASSQSKTVNEKLFF
TGTGCCAGCAGCCAATCGAAGACGGTTAATGAAAAACTGTTTTTT
>15|-|TRBV30|-|TRBJ2-7
CAWRSQGVGYYEQYF
TGTGCCTGGAGATCCCAAGGAGTAGGGTACTACGAGCAGTACTTC
>13|-|TRBV7-3|-|TRBJ1-1
CASSPDINTEAFF
TGTGCCAGCAGCCCGGACATTAACACTGAAGCTTTCTTT
>19|TRBD2|TRBV7-3|-|TRBJ2-3
CASSLETSGVGLATDTQYF
TGTGCCAGCAGCTTAGAGACTAGCGGTGTGGGATTGGCCACAGATACGCAGTATTTT
>17|TRBD1|TRBV7-9|-|TRBJ2-3
CASSLLTSTGGTDTQYF
TGTGCCAGCAGCTTACTGACGTCGACAGGGGGCACAGATACGCAGTATTTT
>15|TRBD1|TRBV9|-|TRBJ1-1
CASSAGTGGGTEAFF
TGTGCCAGCAGCGCAGGGACAGGAGGAGGCACTGAAGCTTTCTTT
>11|-|TRBV7-9|once|TRBJ1-1
CASSLGGEAFF
TGTGCCAGCAGCCTCGGGGGTGAAGCTTTCTTT
>16|TRBD2|TRBV27|-|TRBJ2-3
CASRDPGTSGTDTQYF
TGTGCCAGCAGGGATCCCGGGACTAGCGGCACAGATACGCAGTATTTT
>15|-|TRBV7-9|-|TRBJ1-3
CASSLVKDSGNTIYF
TGTGCCAGCAGCTTAGTCAAGGACTCTGGAAACACCATATATTTT
>14|-|TRBV11-1|-|TRBJ2-3
CASSLPSFLGTQYF
TGTGCCAGCAGCTTGCCCTCGTTCCTAGGCACGCAGTATTTT
>14|-|TRBV6-5|-|TRBJ1-1
CASSMLTDNTEAFF
TGTGCCAGCAGTATGTTGACAGATAACACTGAAGCTTTCTTT
>15|-|TRBV7-9|-|TRBJ1-1
CASSSHRDSNTEAFF
TGTGCCAGCAGCTCCCACAGGGACTCCAACACTGAAGCTTTCTTT
>14|TRBD1|TRBV5-1|few|TRBJ1-2
CASRLGQGATGYTF
TGCGCCAGCAGGTTGGGACAGGGGGCGACCGGCTACACCTTC
>15|TRBD1|TRBV7-9|few|TRBJ1-2
CASSYRDGTDYGYTF
TGTGCCAGCAGCTATAGGGACGGGACAGACTATGGCTACACCTTC
>11|-|TRBV30|few|TRBJ2-7
CAWSLGDEQYF
TGTGCCTGGAGCCTTGGTGACGAGCAGTACTTC
>13|TRBD2|TRBV5-1|-|TRBJ2-1
CASSFAGGGEQFF
TGCGCCAGCAGCTTCGCCGGGGGAGGGGAGCAGTTCTTC
>13|-|TRBV27|-|TRBJ1-2
CASSLGGGYGYTF
TGTGCCAGCAGTTTAGGGGGAGGCTATGGCTACACCTTC
>14|-|TRBV5-4|once|TRBJ2-5
CASSLGTSLETQYF
TGTGCCAGCAGCTTGGGGACCTCCCTAGAGACCCAGTACTTC
>13|TRBD1|TRBV23-1|few|TRBJ2-1
CGGRQGVCREQFF
TGCGGAGGGAGACAGGGGGTTTGTCGTGAGCAGTTCTTC
>16|TRBD2|TRBV28|-|TRBJ2-1
CANTDGGGAGGHEQFF
TGTGCCAACACCGACGGCGGGGGGGCCGGTGGGCATGAGCAGTTCTTC
>18|-|TRBV6-1|-|TRBJ2-6
CASSEALPGLSGANVLTF
TGTGCCAGCAGTGAAGCCTTACCCGGGTTGTCTGGGGCCAACGTCCTGACTTTC
>14|-|TRBV27|-|TRBJ2-7
CASSLSAGPYEQYF
TGTGCCAGCAGTTTATCGGCAGGGCCCTACGAGCAGTACTTC
>15|TRBD1|TRBV15|-|TRBJ1-1
CATHGGGVTNTEAFF
TGTGCCACTCACGGAGGGGGCGTAACGAACACTGAAGCTTTCTTT
>14|TRBD1|TRBV6-5|-|TRBJ1-5
CASIKGDRNQPQHF
TGTGCCAGCATCAAAGGGGACAGGAATCAGCCCCAGCATTTT